This TCR beta chain was recovered during a study of response to subunit inactivated influenza vaccine. The study's findings and limits: Authors proposed each seasonal influenza vaccination draws in few new T cells.

TCRdb re-derived calls from the RT-PCR reads in MiXCR, one entry per CDR3 protein. The table shows more than 450,000 distinct CDR3 sequences, with less than 10% occurring only once. This clonotype was recorded once. Its antigen is still unknown. Germline CDR1 reads LNHDA; CDR2 reads SQIVND (reference sequence). The V gene lost 4 bases and the J gene lost 0 bases, with 10 bases spanning the gap. This CDR3 comprises 14 residues. This specimen was PBMCs from blood, taken roughly 24 months after vaccination. The TCR comes from a man aged 50 to 75 who received an inactivated influenza vaccine. The chain employs TRBV19 and TRBJ2-7; D gene unclear. The CDR3 nucleotides are TGTGCCAGTAGTAGGACCACGAGCTCCTACGAGCAGTACTTC. Translating it yields CASSRTTSSYEQYF.